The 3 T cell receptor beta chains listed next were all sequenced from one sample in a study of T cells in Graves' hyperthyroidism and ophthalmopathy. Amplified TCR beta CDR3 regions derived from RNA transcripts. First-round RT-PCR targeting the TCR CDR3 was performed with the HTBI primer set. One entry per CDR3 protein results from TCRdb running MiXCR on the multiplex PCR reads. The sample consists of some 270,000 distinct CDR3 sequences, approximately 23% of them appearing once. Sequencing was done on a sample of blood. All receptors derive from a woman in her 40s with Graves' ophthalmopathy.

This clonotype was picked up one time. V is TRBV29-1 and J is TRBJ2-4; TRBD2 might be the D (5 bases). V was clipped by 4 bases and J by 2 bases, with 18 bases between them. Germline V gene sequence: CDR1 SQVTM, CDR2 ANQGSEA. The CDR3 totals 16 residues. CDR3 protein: CSVGEGAELTKNIQYF. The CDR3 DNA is TGCAGCGTTGGAGAGGGAGCGGAATTAACCAAAAACATTCAGTACTTC.

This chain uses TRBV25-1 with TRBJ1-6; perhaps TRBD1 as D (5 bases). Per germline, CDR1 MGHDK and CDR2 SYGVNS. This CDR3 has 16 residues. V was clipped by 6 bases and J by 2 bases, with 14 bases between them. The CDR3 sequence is CASRGAGIPYNSPLHF. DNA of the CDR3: TGTGCCAGCAGGGGTGCAGGGATCCCCTATAATTCACCCCTCCACTTT. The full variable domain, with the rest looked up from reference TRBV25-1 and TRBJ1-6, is EADIYQTPRYLVIGTGKKITLECSQTMGHDKMYWYQQDPGMELHLIHYSYGVNSTEKGDLSSESTVSRIRTEHFPLTLESARPSHTSQYLCASRGAGIPYNSPLHFGNGTRLTVT.

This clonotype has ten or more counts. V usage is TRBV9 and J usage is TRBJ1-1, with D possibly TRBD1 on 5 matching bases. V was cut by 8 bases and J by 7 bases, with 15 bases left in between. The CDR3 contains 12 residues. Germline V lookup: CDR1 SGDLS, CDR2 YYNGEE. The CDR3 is CARREGAGEAFF. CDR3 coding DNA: TGTGCCAGAAGGGAAGGGGCCGGTGAAGCTTTCTTT.